The T cell receptor (beta chain) described here comes from a study of blood T cell repertoires in COVID-19. Study information: The United States, Italy and Spain provided the acute and convalescent COVID-19 samples. T cells, B-cell-depleted T cells, or PBMCs supplied cDNA or gDNA.

Some clones are missing from TCRdb's copy, which holds only in-frame ones; the method was immunoSEQ multiplex PCR. The top ten clones hold over 0.45% of a sample with some 83,000 clones, around 88% of them seen once. Trimming took 6 bases from V and 6 from J; bases not matched to a gene: 4. This CDR3 region has 12 residues. The V gene's germline CDR1 is MNHEY and CDR2 SVGEGT. The V gene is TRBV6-2 or TRBV6-3, the J gene TRBJ2-5; 7 nucleotides agree with TRBD2. The sequence was collected from a man aged 55 to 70 with acute or convalescent COVID-19. The sequencing sample was made of peripheral blood. In DNA form, the CDR3 reads TGTGCCAGCAGCCCCGGGGGGAAGACCCAGTACTTC. Translated, it gives CASSPGGKTQYF.